This T cell receptor beta chain was identified during a study of shared clonotypes between healthy human individuals. Here immunoSEQ multiplex PCR was the method, and the copy in TCRdb shows in-frame clones only, minus some. Altogether about 2.4 million clones are present, 90% to 95% being singletons, with the ten largest covering about 0.34%. As for this clone: Other DNA variants within this sample encode the same CDR3.

The CDR3 is 11 residues long. Germline V gene data show CDR1 as LNHNV and CDR2 as YYDKDF (reference sequence). The V and J ends lost 3 bases and 6 bases respectively, with 6 bases between them. Sequencing was done on a sample of naive CD4+ T cells from PBMCs. Documented subset: CD45RA+ positively selected. This clonotype was obtained from a man aged 18-30 years in good health. Some clones in this sample may be carry-over from other donors' samples. This sequence joins TRBV15 and TRBJ2-7, with unresolved D. CDR3 sequence: CATSRGSEQYF. Here the CDR3 DNA reads TGTGCCACCAGCAGGGGAAGCGAGCAGTACTTC. Full variable domain (remainder filled in from reference TRBV15 and TRBJ2-7): DAMVIQNPRYQVTQFGKPVTLSCSQTLNHNVMYWYQQKSSQAPKLLFHYYDKDFNNEADTPDNFQSRRPNTSFCFLDIRSPGLGDTAMYLCATSRGSEQYFGPGTRLTVT.